The clone carrying this T cell receptor (beta chain) occurred many times. The antigen is undetermined. The data derive from a study of T cells after posttransplantation cyclophosphamide. Germline V gene sequence: CDR1 SGHRS, CDR2 YFSETQ. V shed 0 bases and J shed 0 bases, with 7 bases lying between them. The CDR3 extends over 16 amino acids. The repertoire was sequenced with immunoSEQ multiplex PCR; TCRdb's copy has only in-frame clones and lacks some. Listed for the sample are 30,000 to 50,000 clones, none seen a single time. Study results and caveats: Donor CD8+ memory clones often dominated recipient blood repertoires at later times.

The chain links TRBV5-1 to TRBJ2-6; D not resolved. The specimen was PBMCs. This clonotype originated in a woman in her 50s in good health and a related stem cell transplant donor. CDR3 coding DNA: TGCGCCAGCAGCTTGGGCGGCAGCTCTGGGGCCAACGTCCTGACTTTC. This encodes CASSLGGSSGANVLTF.